Shown below are 24 T cell receptor beta chains from a single sample sequenced in a study of blood T cell repertoires in COVID-19. The table came from immunoSEQ multiplex PCR; TCRdb's copy has only in-frame clones and leaves some out. The sample consists of over 60,000 clones, roughly 80% of them appearing once. Sequenced sample: peripheral blood. The origin of the receptors is a human donor in a cohort sampled during active COVID-19.

This chain joins TRBV3-1 (or the pseudogene TRBV3-2) and TRBJ2-7; D perhaps matches TRBD1 (6 bases). Trimming took 2 bases from V and 6 from J, leaving 14 bases between them. The CDR3 covers 14 residues. Per germline, CDR1 LGHDT and CDR2 YNNKEL (reference sequence). As DNA, the CDR3 is TGTGCCAGCAGCCAAAGGACAGCCGCTGGCGAGCAGTACTTC. Its translation: CASSQRTAAGEQYF.

This rearrangement joins TRBV4-1 to TRBJ1-6; possibly TRBD1 for D (6 bases). The V end was cut by 1 base, the J end by 4 bases, with 11 bases between. Germline lookup yields CDR1 MGHRA and CDR2 YSYEKL. The CDR3 contains 16 residues. CDR3 loop: CASSQVGQGYNSPLHF. The DNA of the CDR3 is TGCGCCAGCAGCCAAGTAGGCCAGGGGTATAATTCACCCCTCCACTTT.

This clone was counted only a few times. This rearrangement joins TRBV6-5 to TRBJ1-5, with 9 bases fitting TRBD1. Trimming cost V 8 bases and J 6 bases; bases outside gene matches: 8. Germline V CDR1 and CDR2: MNHEY, SVGAGI. The CDR3 contains 14 residues. This CDR3 reads CASGRDRGSQPQHF. DNA for the CDR3: TGTGCCAGCGGCCGCGACAGGGGGAGTCAGCCCCAGCATTTT.

The CDR3 reads CASSPTSGGAQDTQYF. The CDR3 bases are TGTGCCAGCAGCCCTACTAGCGGGGGGGCCCAAGATACGCAGTATTTT. The chain joins TRBV4-2 to TRBJ2-3; 13 bases are shared with TRBD2. V trimming: 4 bases; J trimming: 5 bases; junction bases outside the gene matches: 6. Per the germline V gene, CDR1 is LGHNA and CDR2 is YNFKEQ. This CDR3 region has 16 residues.

The chain combines TRBV13 with TRBJ2-5; the match to TRBD2 covers 8 bases. The CDR3 extends over 14 amino acids. Germline loops: CDR1 PRHDT, CDR2 FYEKMQ (reference sequence). V lost 6 bases, J lost 5 bases, and 8 bases stayed unmatched. DNA for the CDR3: TGTGCCAGCAGAGTAGCGGGGCAAAGGGAGACCCAGTACTTC. Translation gives CASRVAGQRETQYF.

The rearrangement joins TRBV6-4 to TRBJ2-7, with 9 bases identical to TRBD1. The junction had 21 bases not matched to a gene; V was cut back by 2 bases and J by 1 base. CDR1 is MRHNA and CDR2 is SNTAGT in the germline V gene. The CDR3 totals 21 residues. CDR3 sequence (DNA): TGTGCCAGCAGTGACCACCCGTGGTTCCCGATACAGGGGGCGCAGTCCTACGAGCAGTACTTC. This sequence encodes CASSDHPWFPIQGAQSYEQYF.

The chain uses TRBV7-9 and TRBJ2-7; 8 positions match TRBD2. The V gene end was trimmed by 6 bases and the J gene end by 3 bases; junction bases not matched to a gene: 7. The V gene's germline CDR1 is SEHNR and CDR2 FQNEAQ (reference sequence). This CDR3 contains 14 residues. DNA for the CDR3: TGTGCCAGCAGTCCCGCGGGAGGCCACTACGAGCAGTACTTC. This encodes CASSPAGGHYEQYF.

This clone was observed once. The chain joins TRBV6-5 to TRBJ1-2, with TRBD1 identical over 8 bases. J was trimmed by 6 bases and V by 6 bases; bases with no gene match: 6. CDR1 and CDR2 (germline): MNHEY, SVGAGI. The CDR3 is 13 residues long. CDR3 in DNA: TGTGCCAGCAGGAATCCAGGGGGCGATGGCTACACCTTC. It codes for CASRNPGGDGYTF.

A single count supports this clone. V is TRBV5-6 and J is TRBJ2-7; TRBD1 might be the D (6 bases). V lost 0 bases and J lost 6, with 10 bases in between. The CDR3 has 13 amino acids. The germline V gene encodes CDR1 SGHDT and CDR2 YYEEEE. The CDR3 sequence: CASSLAGVGEQYF. DNA for the CDR3: TGTGCCAGCAGCTTGGCAGGGGTAGGCGAGCAGTACTTC.

The count of this clone is one. The genes are TRBV5-1 and TRBJ2-7; D perhaps matches TRBD2 (5 bases). The CDR3 has 14 amino acids. V lost 4 bases and J 1 base, leaving 12 bases between the germline ends. In germline, CDR1 is SGHRS, CDR2 YFSETQ. The CDR3 DNA reads TGCGCCAGCAGCCGGCGGGCGGGTTCCTACGAGCAGTACTTC. Its protein product is CASSRRAGSYEQYF.

The chain uses TRBV4-2 and TRBJ1-3; D is undetermined. V was pared by 0 bases and J by 1 base, with 7 bases between. The CDR3 has 15 residues. CDR1 is LGHNA and CDR2 is YNFKEQ in the germline V gene. CDR3 amino acids: CASSQDPGSGNTIYF. Written as DNA, the CDR3 is TGTGCCAGCAGCCAAGATCCAGGATCTGGAAACACCATATATTTT.

The V gene is TRBV9, the J gene TRBJ2-5, with a tentative D call TRBD1 (6 bases). Looked up from germline, CDR1 is SGDLS and CDR2 is YYNGEE. This CDR3 spans 12 amino acids. Trimming shortened V by 3 bases and J by 4 bases, and 7 bases separated the two germline ends. Here the CDR3 reads CASSAGVETQYF. The CDR3 bases are TGTGCCAGCAGCGCAGGGGTAGAGACCCAGTACTTC.

The genes are TRBV7-2 and TRBJ2-6; TRBD1 matches 8 bases. The germline gives CDR1 SGHTA, CDR2 FQGNSA. The length of the CDR3 is 16 residues. V dropped 3 bases and J dropped 2; count of bases not matched to a gene: 3. CDR3 loop: CASSLDRETGANVLTF. The CDR3 bases are TGTGCCAGCAGCTTGGACAGGGAGACTGGGGCCAACGTCCTGACTTTC.

This rearrangement joins TRBV9 to TRBJ2-2, with a weak D call TRBD1 (6 bases). Germline V lookup: CDR1 SGDLS, CDR2 YYNGEE. The CDR3 loop spans 14 amino acids. V lost 3 bases to trimming and J lost 2 bases, with 8 bases between them. The CDR3 sequence is CASSGTVNTGELFF. The CDR3 coding sequence is TGTGCCAGCAGCGGGACAGTTAACACCGGGGAGCTGTTTTTT.

This clone has more than one count but fewer than ten. The chain carries TRBV2 and TRBJ2-5; maybe TRBD1 (6 bases). With 4 bases removed from V and 6 bases from J, the gap between germline ends came to 18 bases. This CDR3 has 15 amino acids. CDR1 SNHLY and CDR2 FYNNEI come from the germline V gene. In DNA, the CDR3 is TGTGCCAGCAGTGTTGACCCCCGAGGGGGAAAGACCCAGTACTTC. This translates into CASSVDPRGGKTQYF. Using reference TRBV2 and TRBJ2-5 for the parts outside the CDR3, the full variable domain is EPEVTQTPSHQVTQMGQEVILRCVPISNHLYFYWYRQILGQKVEFLVSFYNNEISEKSEIFDDQFSVERPDGSNFTLKIRSTKLEDSAMYFCASSVDPRGGKTQYFGPGTRLLVL.

The chain couples TRBV5-1 to TRBJ2-6; possibly TRBD2 for D (6 bases). The V end lost 3 bases, the J end lost 0 bases, and 7 bases lay between the germline ends. The CDR3 covers 15 residues. The germline V gene has CDR1 SGHRS and CDR2 YFSETQ. The CDR3, as DNA: TGCGCCAGCAGCTGGGGGGTCTCTGGGGCCAACGTCCTGACTTTC. Translation: CASSWGVSGANVLTF.

The chain uses TRBV3-1 (or the pseudogene TRBV3-2) and TRBJ2-2; no clear D. V was shortened by 1 base and J by 2 bases, with 2 bases between the two germline ends. The CDR3 runs to 13 residues. Per germline, CDR1 LGHDT and CDR2 YNNKEL (reference sequence). This CDR3 is CASSQVNTGELFF. CDR3 sequence (DNA): TGTGCCAGCAGCCAAGTAAACACCGGGGAGCTGTTTTTT.

CDR3 sequence (DNA): TGTGCCAGCAGCTTAGGGGGCCCCGATAGGGGCTACACCTTC. Protein sequence: CASSLGGPDRGYTF. This chain uses TRBV7-3 with TRBJ1-2, with D possibly being TRBD1 (6 bases). Per the germline V gene, CDR1 is SGHTA and CDR2 is FQGTGA. The CDR3 runs 14 residues. V shed 2 bases and J shed 8 bases, with 15 bases lying between them. The full variable domain, in which reference TRBV7-3 and TRBJ1-2 provide the parts outside the CDR3, is GAGVSQTPSNKVTEKGKYVELRCDPISGHTALYWYRQSLGQGPEFLIYFQGTGAADDSGLPNDRFFAVRPEGSVSTLKIQRTERGDSAVYLCASSLGGPDRGYTFGSGTRLTVV.

The CDR3 region has the DNA TGTGCCAGCAGCGGTCCGACTAGCGGGGGGGGCTACGAGCAGTACTTC. Translation: CASSGPTSGGGYEQYF. This sequence joins TRBV5-4 and TRBJ2-7, with TRBD2 matching 14 bases. The CDR3 consists of 16 residues. V lost 4 bases and J lost 3; bases outside the gene matches: 6. Looked up from germline, CDR1 is SGHNT and CDR2 is YYREEE (reference sequence).

This clone has only one observation. V and J are TRBV3-1 (or the pseudogene TRBV3-2) and TRBJ2-7; possibly TRBD1 for D (5 bases). From germline, CDR1 is LGHDT and CDR2 YNNKEL (reference sequence). The CDR3 has 13 residues. Trimming pared 5 bases from V and 6 bases from J, leaving 14 bases between. This CDR3 is CASSEIDSTEQYF. DNA for the CDR3: TGTGCCAGCAGCGAGATCGACAGTACCGAGCAGTACTTC.

This chain links TRBV30 with TRBJ1-1; maybe TRBD1 (5 bases). Deletions cut 2 bases from V and 2 bases from J, with 9 bases between. Germline CDR1 is GTSNPN and CDR2 is SVGIG (reference sequence). The CDR3 is 13 amino acids. The CDR3 here is CAWSRQSNTEAFF. The CDR3 DNA sequence: TGTGCCTGGAGTAGACAGAGTAACACTGAAGCTTTCTTT.

This rearrangement joins TRBV5-8 to TRBJ2-1; 9 bases match TRBD1. Germline loops: CDR1 SGHTS, CDR2 YDEGEE. The CDR3 runs to 15 residues. V lost 5 bases to trimming and J lost 4 bases; unmatched junction nucleotides: 7. For the CDR3, the DNA is TGTGCCAGCAGTTTTCGGGACAGGGCGTACAATGAGCAGTTCTTC. Translated: CASSFRDRAYNEQFF. Complete variable domain (other parts from reference TRBV5-8 and TRBJ2-1): EAGVTQSPTHLIKTRGQQATLRCSPISGHTSVYWYQQALGLGLQFLLWYDEGEERNRGNFPPRFSGRQFPNYSSELNVNALELEDSALYLCASSFRDRAYNEQFFGPGTRLTVL.

V gene TRBV5-1 combines with J gene TRBJ2-5, with TRBD2 identical over 8 bases. The CDR3 is 19 amino acids. The trim removed 3 bases at V and 2 bases at J, leaving 18 bases unmatched. The germline gives CDR1 SGHRS, CDR2 YFSETQ. The CDR3 loop is CASSSIGRGGTGEQETQYF. DNA for the CDR3: TGCGCCAGCAGCTCCATCGGTCGGGGGGGAACGGGTGAACAAGAGACCCAGTACTTC. Full variable domain (outside the CDR3, taken from reference TRBV5-1 and TRBJ2-5): KAGVTQTPRYLIKTRGQQVTLSCSPISGHRSVSWYQQTPGQGLQFLFEYFSETQRNKGNFPGRFSGRQFSNSRSEMNVSTLELGDSALYLCASSSIGRGGTGEQETQYFGPGTRLLVL.

V usage is TRBV25-1 and J usage is TRBJ1-1, with D perhaps TRBD1 (6 bases). The CDR3 sequence is 14 residues long. The V end was cut by 3 bases, the J end by 11 bases, with 19 bases between. In germline, CDR1 is MGHDK, CDR2 SYGVNS. CDR3: CASSDSRTQGNAFF. The CDR3, as DNA: TGTGCCAGCAGTGACTCGAGGACGCAGGGGAATGCTTTCTTT.